This T cell receptor (beta chain) was sequenced during a study of blood T cell repertoires in COVID-19. CDR1 and CDR2 (germline): MDHEN, SYDVKM. The CDR3 runs 19 residues. The trim removed 6 bases at V and 4 bases at J, leaving 18 bases unmatched. Profiled with immunoSEQ multiplex PCR; TCRdb holds only in-frame clones, not every one. This sample carries fewer than 450,000 clones, more than 85% of them seen once, and the ten largest clones take more than 0.9%. This TCR was recovered from a woman aged 25 to 45 who had recovered from COVID-19. This chain links TRBV28 with TRBJ1-3; 10 nucleotides align to TRBD1. Sequenced: PBMCs or T cells enriched from blood (not recorded which). The CDR3 bases are TGTGCCAGCAGACCACTAACCTACTCCCGGGACAGGGGAGGAAACACCATATATTTT. It specifies CASRPLTYSRDRGGNTIYF.